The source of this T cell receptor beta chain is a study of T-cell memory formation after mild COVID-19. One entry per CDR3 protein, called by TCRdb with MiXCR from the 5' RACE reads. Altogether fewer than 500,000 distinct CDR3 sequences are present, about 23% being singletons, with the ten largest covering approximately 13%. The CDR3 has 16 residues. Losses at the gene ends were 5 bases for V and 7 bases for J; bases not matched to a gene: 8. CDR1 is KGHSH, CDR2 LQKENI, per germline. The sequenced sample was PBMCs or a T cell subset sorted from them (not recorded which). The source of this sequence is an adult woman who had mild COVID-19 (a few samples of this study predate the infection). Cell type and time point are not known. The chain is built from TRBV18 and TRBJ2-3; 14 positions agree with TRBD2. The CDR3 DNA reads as TGTGCCAGCTCAGTCGCCGGGACTAGCGGGAGAAATACGCAGTATTTT. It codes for CASSVAGTSGRNTQYF. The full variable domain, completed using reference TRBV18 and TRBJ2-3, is NAGVMQNPRHLVRRRGQEARLRCSPMKGHSHVYWYRQLPEEGLKFMVYLQKENIIDESGMPKERFSAEFPKEGPSILRIQQVVRGDSAAYFCASSVAGTSGRNTQYFGPGTRLTVL.